This record looks at one T cell receptor beta chain sequence and its context. Its antigen is undetermined. This sample is part of a study of T cells after yellow fever vaccination. In the study overall: SMART-Seq v4 Ultra Low Input prepared libraries from low-cell fractions.

Study-level findings and limits: Just a small share of clonotypes turned up in the CD4 compartment as well as the CD8 compartment. Peak timing came faster in the weaker secondary response, day 5 versus 15. Once the booster was given, most primary-vaccination clones reappeared, at just under 98% for CD4 and over 85% for CD8.

The ends lost 7 bases at V and 5 bases at J; junction bases unmatched: 9. The CDR3 has 14 residues. In germline, CDR1 is SGHRS, CDR2 YFSETQ. TCRdb re-analysed the 5' RACE reads in MiXCR, keeping a single row per CDR3 protein. The table includes about 110,000 distinct CDR3 sequences, 8.4% detected once. This receptor was taken from a man under 40 who received the YFV17D yellow fever vaccine. The material sequenced was CD8+ T cells sorted from PBMCs, taken 45 days after the yellow fever booster vaccination. The genes are TRBV5-1 and TRBJ2-3; 8 bases fit TRBD1. The CDR3 region has the DNA TGCGCCAGCGGGGCCATACAGGGGGAAGATACGCAGTATTTT. This sequence encodes CASGAIQGEDTQYF.